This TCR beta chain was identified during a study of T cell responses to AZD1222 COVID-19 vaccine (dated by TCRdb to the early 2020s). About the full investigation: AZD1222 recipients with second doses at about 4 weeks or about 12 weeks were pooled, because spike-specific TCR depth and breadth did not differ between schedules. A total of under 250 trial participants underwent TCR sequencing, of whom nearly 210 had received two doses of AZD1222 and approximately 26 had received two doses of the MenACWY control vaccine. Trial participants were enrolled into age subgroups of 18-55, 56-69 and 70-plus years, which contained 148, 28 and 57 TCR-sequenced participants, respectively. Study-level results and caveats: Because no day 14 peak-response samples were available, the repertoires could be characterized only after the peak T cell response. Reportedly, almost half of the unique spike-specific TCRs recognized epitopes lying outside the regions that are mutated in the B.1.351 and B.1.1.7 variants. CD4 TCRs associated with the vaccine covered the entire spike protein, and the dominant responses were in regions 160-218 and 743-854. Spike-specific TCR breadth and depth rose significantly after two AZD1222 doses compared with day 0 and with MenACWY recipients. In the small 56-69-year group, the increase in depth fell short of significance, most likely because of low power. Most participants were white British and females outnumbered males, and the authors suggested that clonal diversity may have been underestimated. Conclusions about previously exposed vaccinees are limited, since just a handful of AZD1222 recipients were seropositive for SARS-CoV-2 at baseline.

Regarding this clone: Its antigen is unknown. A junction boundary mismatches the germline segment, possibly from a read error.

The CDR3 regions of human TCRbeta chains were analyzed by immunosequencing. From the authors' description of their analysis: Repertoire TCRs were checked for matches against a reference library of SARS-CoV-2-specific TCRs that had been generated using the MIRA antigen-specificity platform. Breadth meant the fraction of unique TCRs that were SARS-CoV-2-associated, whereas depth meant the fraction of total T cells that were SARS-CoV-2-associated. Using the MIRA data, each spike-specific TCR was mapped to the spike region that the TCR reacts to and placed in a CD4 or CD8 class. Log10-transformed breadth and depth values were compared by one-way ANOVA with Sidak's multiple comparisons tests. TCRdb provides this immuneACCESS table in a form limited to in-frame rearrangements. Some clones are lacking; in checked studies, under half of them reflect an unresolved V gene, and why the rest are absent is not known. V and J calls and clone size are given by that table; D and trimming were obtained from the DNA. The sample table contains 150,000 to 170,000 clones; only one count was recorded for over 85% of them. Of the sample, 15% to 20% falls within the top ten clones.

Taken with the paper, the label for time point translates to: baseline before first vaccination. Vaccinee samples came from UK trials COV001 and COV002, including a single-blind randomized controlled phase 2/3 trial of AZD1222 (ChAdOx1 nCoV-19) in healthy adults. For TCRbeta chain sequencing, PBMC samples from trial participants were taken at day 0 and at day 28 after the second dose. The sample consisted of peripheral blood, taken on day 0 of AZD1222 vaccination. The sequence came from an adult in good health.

The encoded CDR3 is CASSFGGSLKVQTF. Read as DNA, the sequence is TGTGCCAGCAGCTTCGGGGGGAGCCTGAAAGTCCAGACTTTC. The chain is made from TRBV5-6 and TRBJ1-2, with TRBD1 perhaps the D gene, on 5 matching bases. The CDR3 has 14 amino acids, counting the end cysteine and phenylalanine. The retained sequence is limited to the CDR3, 42 bases, with the frame set at the first base. CDR1 is given as SGHDT and CDR2 as YYEEEE, both from the germline V gene.